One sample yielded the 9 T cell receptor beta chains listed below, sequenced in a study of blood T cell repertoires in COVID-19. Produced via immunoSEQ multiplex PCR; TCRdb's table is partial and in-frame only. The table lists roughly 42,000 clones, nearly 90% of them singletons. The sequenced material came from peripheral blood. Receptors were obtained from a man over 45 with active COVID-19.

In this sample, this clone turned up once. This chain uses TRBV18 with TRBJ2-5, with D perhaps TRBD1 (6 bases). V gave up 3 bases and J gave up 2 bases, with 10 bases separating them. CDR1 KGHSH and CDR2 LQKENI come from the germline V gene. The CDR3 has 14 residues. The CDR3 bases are TGTGCCAGCTCACCCGACAGGATACAAGAGACCCAGTACTTC. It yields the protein CASSPDRIQETQYF.

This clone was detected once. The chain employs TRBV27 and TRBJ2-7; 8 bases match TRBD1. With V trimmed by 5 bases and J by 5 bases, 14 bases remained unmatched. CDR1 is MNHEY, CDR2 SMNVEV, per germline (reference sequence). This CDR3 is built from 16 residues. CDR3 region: CASSTLRPQGADEQYF. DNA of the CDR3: TGTGCCAGCAGTACGCTACGTCCTCAGGGGGCTGACGAGCAGTACTTC.

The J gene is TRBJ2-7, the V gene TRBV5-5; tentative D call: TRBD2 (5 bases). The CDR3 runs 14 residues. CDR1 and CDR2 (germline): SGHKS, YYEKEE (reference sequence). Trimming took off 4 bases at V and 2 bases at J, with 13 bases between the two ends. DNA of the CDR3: TGTGCCAGCAGCCGAGGACTCAATACCTACGAGCAGTACTTC. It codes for CASSRGLNTYEQYF.

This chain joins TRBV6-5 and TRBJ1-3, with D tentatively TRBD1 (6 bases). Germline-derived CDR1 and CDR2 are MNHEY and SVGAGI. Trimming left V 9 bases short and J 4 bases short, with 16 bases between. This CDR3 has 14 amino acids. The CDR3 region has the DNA TGTGCCAGTTGGGCAGGGGCGCGCGGAAACACCATATATTTT. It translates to CASWAGARGNTIYF.

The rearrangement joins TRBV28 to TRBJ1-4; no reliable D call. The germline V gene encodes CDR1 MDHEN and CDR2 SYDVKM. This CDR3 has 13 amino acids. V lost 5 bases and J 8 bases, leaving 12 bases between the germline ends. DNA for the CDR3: TGTGCCAGCAGTCCCATGGAGGGAGAAAAACTGTTTTTT. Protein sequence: CASSPMEGEKLFF.

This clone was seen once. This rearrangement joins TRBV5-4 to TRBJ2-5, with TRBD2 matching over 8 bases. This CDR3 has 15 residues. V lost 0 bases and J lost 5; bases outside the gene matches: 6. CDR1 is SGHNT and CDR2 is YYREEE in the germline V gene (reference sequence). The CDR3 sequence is CASSLDGGGWETQYF. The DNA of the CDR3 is TGTGCCAGCAGCTTGGACGGGGGGGGCTGGGAGACCCAGTACTTC.

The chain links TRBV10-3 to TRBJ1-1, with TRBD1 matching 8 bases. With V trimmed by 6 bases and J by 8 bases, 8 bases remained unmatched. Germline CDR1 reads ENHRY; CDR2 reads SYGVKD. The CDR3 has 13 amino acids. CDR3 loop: CAISSGGLREAFF. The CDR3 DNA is TGTGCCATCAGCTCAGGGGGCCTGAGGGAAGCTTTCTTT.

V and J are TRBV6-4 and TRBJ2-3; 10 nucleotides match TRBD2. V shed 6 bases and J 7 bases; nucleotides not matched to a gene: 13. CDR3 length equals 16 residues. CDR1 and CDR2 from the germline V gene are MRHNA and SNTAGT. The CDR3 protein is CASSATTSGGANTQYF. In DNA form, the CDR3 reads TGTGCCAGCAGCGCGACTACCAGCGGGGGGGCAAATACGCAGTATTTT.

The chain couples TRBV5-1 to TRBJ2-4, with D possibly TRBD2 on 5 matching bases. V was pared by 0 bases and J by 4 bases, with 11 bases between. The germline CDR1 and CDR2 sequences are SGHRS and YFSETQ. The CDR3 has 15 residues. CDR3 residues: CASSLVGDGKNIQYF. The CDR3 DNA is TGCGCCAGCAGCTTGGTCGGGGATGGGAAAAACATTCAGTACTTC.